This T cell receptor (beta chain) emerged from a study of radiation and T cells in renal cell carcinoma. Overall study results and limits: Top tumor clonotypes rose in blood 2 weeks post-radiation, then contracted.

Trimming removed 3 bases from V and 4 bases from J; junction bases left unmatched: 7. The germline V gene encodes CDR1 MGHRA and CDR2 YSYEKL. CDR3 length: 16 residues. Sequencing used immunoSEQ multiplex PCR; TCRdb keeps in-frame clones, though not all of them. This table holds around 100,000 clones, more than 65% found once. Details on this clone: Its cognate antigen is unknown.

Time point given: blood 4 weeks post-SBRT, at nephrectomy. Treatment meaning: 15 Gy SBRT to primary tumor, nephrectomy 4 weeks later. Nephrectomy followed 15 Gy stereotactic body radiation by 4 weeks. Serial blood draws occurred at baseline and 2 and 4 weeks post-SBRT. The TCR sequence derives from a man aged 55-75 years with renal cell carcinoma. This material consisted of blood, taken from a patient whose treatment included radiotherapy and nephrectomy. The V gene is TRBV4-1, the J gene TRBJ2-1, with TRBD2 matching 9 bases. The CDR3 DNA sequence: TGCGCCAGCAGCCATGGGTTAGCGGGAGTATACAATGAGCAGTTCTTC. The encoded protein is CASSHGLAGVYNEQFF.